This passage covers 27 T cell receptor beta chains from one sample sequenced in a study of human T cells and chemical hapten exposure. TCRdb redid the calling of the RACE reads with MiXCR, one entry per CDR3 protein. The sample holds about 190,000 distinct CDR3 sequences; 24% are singletons and the top ten take 2.5%. Time point defined: patch test 3, about 24 weeks after DPC sensitization. Indicated treatment: therapeutic diphenylcyclopropenone sensitization with weekly scalp DPC. This specimen consisted of whole blood, obtained in connection with sensitization to the hapten diphenylcyclopropenone (DPC). All receptors come from a woman aged 35 to 49 with alopecia areata. Some clones in this sample may be carry-over from other donors' samples.

This clonotype was counted ten times or more. This chain links TRBV20-1 with TRBJ2-5; D call uncertain. V lost 6 bases and J 7 bases, leaving 9 bases between the germline ends. In germline, CDR1 is DFQATT, CDR2 SNEGSKA (reference sequence). The CDR3 is 10 residues long. Here the CDR3 reads CSASSGTQYF. CDR3 coding DNA: TGCAGTGCCAGTTCGGGGACCCAGTACTTC.

The sample holds a few counts of this clonotype. The chain combines TRBV28 with TRBJ2-1, with D possibly called TRBD1 or TRBD2 (7 bases each). CDR1 MDHEN and CDR2 SYDVKM come from the germline V gene. This CDR3 has 16 residues. V shed 4 bases and J shed 4 bases, with 17 bases lying between them. The CDR3 protein is CASSSPGGREYNEQFF. The CDR3 DNA reads TGTGCCAGCAGTTCCCCAGGGGGGCGGGAGTACAATGAGCAGTTCTTC.

This clonotype came up a few times. The rearrangement links TRBV5-1 to TRBJ1-6; D possibly corresponds to TRBD1 (6 bases). The CDR3 contains 19 residues. The germline CDR1 and CDR2 sequences are SGHRS and YFSETQ. The V and J ends lost 0 bases and 0 bases respectively, with 16 bases between them. The CDR3 reads CASSLVWQGRSSYNSPLHF. The CDR3 DNA follows: TGCGCCAGCAGCTTGGTATGGCAGGGGAGGAGCTCCTATAATTCACCCCTCCACTTT.

This clonotype was counted a few times. This chain links TRBV20-1 with TRBJ1-2; no firm D call. With 3 bases removed from V and 0 bases from J, the gap between germline ends came to 8 bases. CDR1 is DFQATT, CDR2 SNEGSKA, per germline (reference sequence). The CDR3 is 13 residues long. The CDR3 DNA sequence: TGCAGTGCTAGGTGGCCAGCTAACTATGGCTACACCTTC. Encoded protein: CSARWPANYGYTF.

The V call is TRBV6-1, the J call TRBJ2-4, with 8 bases aligning to TRBD2. The germline gives CDR1 MNHNS, CDR2 SASEGT. V shed 4 bases and J 7 bases; nucleotides not matched to a gene: 6. The CDR3 spans 14 residues. The CDR3 DNA is TGTGCCAGCAGTGTCGGACTAGCCGGGAACATTCAGTACTTC. This encodes CASSVGLAGNIQYF.

This clonotype has only a few counts. This chain joins TRBV11-3 and TRBJ2-7; D is unclear. CDR3 length equals 13 residues. In germline, CDR1 is SGHNT, CDR2 YENEEA. Trimming took 3 bases from V and 6 from J, leaving 12 bases between them. CDR3 sequence (DNA): TGTGCCAGCAGCTTTACGGCACAGACCGAGCAGTACTTC. Translating it yields CASSFTAQTEQYF.

The sample holds a few counts of this clonotype. J is TRBJ2-1 and V is TRBV7-9, with D perhaps assigned TRBD1 or TRBD2 (6 bases each). The V gene's germline CDR1 is SEHNR and CDR2 FQNEAQ (reference sequence). The length of the CDR3 is 13 residues. V gave up 7 bases and J gave up 5 bases, with 12 bases separating them. CDR3 loop: CASKGGGDNEQFF. CDR3 sequence (DNA): TGTGCCAGCAAGGGGGGTGGAGACAATGAGCAGTTCTTC.

The gene calls are TRBV6-2 or TRBV6-3 and TRBJ2-3, with D perhaps TRBD1 (6 bases). Germline CDR1 and CDR2: MNHEY and SVGEGT. Trimming pared 0 bases from V and 2 bases from J, leaving 9 bases between. The CDR3 covers 15 residues. This CDR3 is CASSYSDSHTDTQYF. CDR3 nucleotide sequence: TGTGCCAGCAGTTACTCGGACAGCCACACAGATACGCAGTATTTT.

This clonotype has a handful of counts. The gene calls are TRBV7-9 and TRBJ2-7; 8 bases align to TRBD1. Germline values: CDR1 SEHNR, CDR2 FQNEAQ (reference sequence). This CDR3 has 16 residues. V shed 5 bases and J 6 bases; nucleotides not matched to a gene: 15. CDR3 amino acids: CASSRDIGQGGSEQYF. The CDR3 nucleotides read TGTGCCAGCAGCCGCGATATCGGACAGGGTGGGTCCGAGCAGTACTTC.

The chain has TRBV20-1 and TRBJ1-5; a weak D match, TRBD1 (5 bases). The germline V gene encodes CDR1 DFQATT and CDR2 SNEGSKA (reference sequence). V was cut by 3 bases and J by 0 bases, with 9 bases left in between. There are 14 residues in the CDR3. CDR3 coding DNA: TGCAGTGCTAGTAGGGGAAATAGCAATCAGCCCCAGCATTTT. Translated: CSASRGNSNQPQHF.

The rearrangement uses TRBV28 and TRBJ2-7, with D possibly being TRBD1 or TRBD2 (5 bases each). Germline V gene data show CDR1 as MDHEN and CDR2 as SYDVKM. This CDR3 contains 11 residues. Trimming removed 8 bases from V and 3 bases from J, with 8 bases in between. The DNA for the CDR3 is TGTGCCAGCCGGGACCTCTACGAGCAGTACTTC. It specifies CASRDLYEQYF.

This clonotype was detected only a few times. The rearrangement uses TRBV11-1 and TRBJ1-1, with D unresolved. With 4 bases removed from V and 9 bases from J, the gap between germline ends came to 15 bases. The CDR3 contains 13 residues. Germline CDR1 SGHAT, CDR2 FQDESV (reference sequence). The CDR3 reads CASSSDPNAKAFF. CDR3 nucleotide sequence: TGTGCCAGCAGCTCGGACCCCAACGCGAAAGCTTTCTTT.

J is TRBJ2-1 and V is TRBV6-2 or TRBV6-3; TRBD1 might be the D (5 bases). The CDR3 extends over 17 amino acids. From germline, CDR1 is MNHEY and CDR2 SVGEGT. V was cut by 7 bases and J by 9 bases, with 28 bases left in between. CDR3 region: CASTFNQGSLTRSEQFF. In nucleotides, the CDR3 is TGTGCCAGCACCTTCAACCAGGGATCCCTAACCCGGAGTGAGCAGTTCTTC.

This clonotype was observed a few times. The CDR3, as DNA: TGTGCCAGCAGACCAGATACGCAGTATTTT. Protein product: CASRPDTQYF. The V and J genes are TRBV7-9 and TRBJ2-3; no clear D gene. Germline CDR1 reads SEHNR; CDR2 reads FQNEAQ (reference sequence). CDR3 length equals 10 residues. V lost 6 bases and J lost 4, with 2 bases in between.

This clonotype has a handful of counts. This chain connects TRBV9 to TRBJ2-2, with D uncertain. CDR1 and CDR2 from the germline V gene are SGDLS and YYNGEE. This CDR3 comprises 14 residues. The germline V and J ends were trimmed by 2 bases and 4 bases, with 9 bases remaining between them. In DNA form, the CDR3 reads TGTGCCAGCAGCGTTCAGACTTCCACCGGGGAGCTGTTTTTT. Its translation: CASSVQTSTGELFF.

This clonotype was seen a few times. CDR3 amino acids: CASSVAGRALDEQFF. Written as DNA, the CDR3 is TGTGCCAGCAGCGTAGCCGGGAGGGCCTTGGATGAGCAGTTCTTC. The rearrangement joins TRBV9 to TRBJ2-1; 8 bases are shared with TRBD2. V gave up 0 bases and J gave up 8 bases; unmatched junction bases: 7. Germline V lookup: CDR1 SGDLS, CDR2 YYNGEE. The CDR3 spans 15 residues. Filled out from reference TRBV9 and TRBJ2-1, the complete variable domain reads DSGVTQTPKHLITATGQRVTLRCSPRSGDLSVYWYQQSLDQGLQFLIQYYNGEERAKGNILERFSAQQFPDLHSELNLSSLELGDSALYFCASSVAGRALDEQFFGPGTRLTVL.

The chain couples TRBV5-1 to TRBJ2-3, with 10 bases matching TRBD2. Per the germline V gene, CDR1 is SGHRS and CDR2 is YFSETQ. The V gene end was trimmed by 4 bases and the J gene end by 0 bases; junction bases not matched to a gene: 5. The CDR3 has 16 residues. In DNA form, the CDR3 reads TGCGCCAGCAGCCGGACTAGCGGTTCTAGCACAGATACGCAGTATTTT. Its translation is CASSRTSGSSTDTQYF. Based on the CDR3 plus reference TRBV5-1 and TRBJ2-3, the full variable domain is KAGVTQTPRYLIKTRGQQVTLSCSPISGHRSVSWYQQTPGQGLQFLFEYFSETQRNKGNFPGRFSGRQFSNSRSEMNVSTLELGDSALYLCASSRTSGSSTDTQYFGPGTRLTVL.

This clonotype was picked up a small number of times. This chain joins TRBV11-3 and TRBJ2-3; no reliable D call. The germline V gene encodes CDR1 SGHNT and CDR2 YENEEA. The CDR3 is 13 amino acids. Trimming shortened V by 1 base and J by 3 bases, and 5 bases separated the two germline ends. The CDR3 nucleotides are TGTGCCAGCAGCTTAGGCCGAACAGATACGCAGTATTTT. Translated, it gives CASSLGRTDTQYF.

The chain links TRBV6-6 to TRBJ1-6; D gene uncertain. The V gene lost 9 bases and the J gene lost 5 bases, with 11 bases spanning the gap. CDR3 length: 13 amino acids. CDR1 and CDR2 (germline): MNHNY, SVGAGI (reference sequence). The DNA for the CDR3 is TGTGCCAGTCTGGCATCCCATAATTCACCCCTCCACTTT. This encodes CASLASHNSPLHF.

This rearrangement joins TRBV28 to TRBJ2-7; D is possibly TRBD1 or TRBD2 (5 bases each). Germline loops: CDR1 MDHEN, CDR2 SYDVKM. The V end was cut by 7 bases, the J end by 4 bases, with 11 bases between. The CDR3 runs to 12 residues. The DNA of the CDR3 is TGTGCCAGCACTGGGACGGGATACGAGCAGTACTTC. It yields the protein CASTGTGYEQYF.

V gene TRBV2 combines with J gene TRBJ2-1; 8 bases align to TRBD2. V lost 10 bases to trimming and J lost 5 bases; unmatched junction nucleotides: 4. CDR3 length equals 12 residues. Germline V gene data show CDR1 as SNHLY and CDR2 as FYNNEI. This CDR3 reads CAIGTRHNEQFF. CDR3 sequence (DNA): TGTGCCATCGGGACTAGGCACAATGAGCAGTTCTTC.

This chain links TRBV5-1 with TRBJ1-3; D is uncertain. Germline V gene lookup returns CDR1 SGHRS and CDR2 YFSETQ. This CDR3 spans 15 amino acids. The germline V and J ends were trimmed by 4 bases and 4 bases, with 15 bases remaining between them. The CDR3 region is CASSLGGRNGNTIYF. DNA of the CDR3: TGCGCCAGCAGCCTCGGAGGCAGGAACGGAAACACCATATATTTT. Complete variable domain (other parts from reference TRBV5-1 and TRBJ1-3): KAGVTQTPRYLIKTRGQQVTLSCSPISGHRSVSWYQQTPGQGLQFLFEYFSETQRNKGNFPGRFSGRQFSNSRSEMNVSTLELGDSALYLCASSLGGRNGNTIYFGEGSWLTVV.

CDR3 protein: CASKGGKSGANVLTF. CDR3 bases: TGTGCCAGCAAGGGGGGAAAGAGTGGGGCCAACGTCCTGACTTTC. The chain has TRBV6-5 and TRBJ2-6; D tentatively reads TRBD1 or TRBD2 (6 bases each). The CDR3 is 15 residues long. The germline V gene encodes CDR1 MNHEY and CDR2 SVGAGI. V was pared by 7 bases and J by 3 bases, with 13 bases between.

This chain connects TRBV12-3 or TRBV12-4 to TRBJ2-3; 9 bases match TRBD2. The CDR3 totals 15 residues. V was pared by 2 bases and J by 8 bases, with 8 bases of the junction left unmatched. CDR3 nucleotides: TGTGCCAGCAGTTTAAGTCTAGCGGGAATTGGTACGCAGTATTTT. This gives the protein CASSLSLAGIGTQYF.

The V call is TRBV5-1, the J call TRBJ1-6; D is ambiguous. Per germline, CDR1 SGHRS and CDR2 YFSETQ. V was shortened by 2 bases and J by 8 bases, with 14 bases between the two germline ends. This CDR3 comprises 15 residues. CDR3 nucleotide sequence: TGCGCCAGCAGCTTTGGGCCCGCTGCGGATTCACCCCTCCACTTT. It specifies CASSFGPAADSPLHF. Based on the CDR3 plus reference TRBV5-1 and TRBJ1-6, the full variable domain is KAGVTQTPRYLIKTRGQQVTLSCSPISGHRSVSWYQQTPGQGLQFLFEYFSETQRNKGNFPGRFSGRQFSNSRSEMNVSTLELGDSALYLCASSFGPAADSPLHFGNGTRLTVT.

The chain links TRBV28 to TRBJ1-6, with TRBD1 matching over 7 bases. CDR3 length equals 14 residues. CDR1 is MDHEN, CDR2 SYDVKM, per germline. J was trimmed by 8 bases and V by 6 bases; bases with no gene match: 7. The CDR3 loop reads CASRTGKGYSPLHF. The CDR3 DNA reads TGTGCCAGCAGGACAGGGAAAGGGTATTCACCCCTCCACTTT.

The rearrangement uses TRBV19 and TRBJ2-3; the match to TRBD1 covers 9 bases. The CDR3 is 16 amino acids. Germline-derived CDR1 and CDR2 are LNHDA and SQIVND (reference sequence). The J segment lost 1 base and the V segment lost 5 bases, leaving 7 bases of the junction unmatched. As DNA, the CDR3 is TGTGCCAGTAGTTTCAACAGGGGGCAGGGCACAGATACGCAGTATTTT. This translates into CASSFNRGQGTDTQYF.